This TCR beta chain was identified during a study of blood T cell repertoires in COVID-19. Study overall: Material from acute and convalescent COVID-19 was sourced from the United States, Italy and Spain. PBMCs, B-cell-depleted T cells, or T cells were the source of the cDNA or gDNA that made up the material.

Source study methods: Quantification of nucleated cells was approximated via reference gene primer amplification. TCRdb's table, derived via immunoSEQ multiplex PCR, lists solely in-frame clones and lacks some. V, J and clone size derive from that table, while D and trimming were established from the DNA sequence. The sample lists fewer than 80,000 clones, roughly nine tenths seen once, with 8% to 9.5% in the top ten. The receptor was isolated from a man between 25 and 39 years old with acute or convalescent COVID-19. Sequencing input: peripheral blood.

Here the CDR3 DNA reads TGTGCCAGCAGTCCGGACAGGGGAGAAGATACGCAGTATTTT. Translating it yields CASSPDRGEDTQYF. The rearrangement joins TRBV6-5 to TRBJ2-3; 9 bases fit TRBD1. The CDR3 spans 14 residues. Germline-derived CDR1 and CDR2 are MNHEY and SVGAGI. J was trimmed by 5 bases and V by 5 bases; bases with no gene match: 5.